The 14 T cell receptor beta chains listed next were all sequenced from one sample in a study of T cells in tuberculosis (dated by TCRdb to 2017 to 2018). The library relied on the immunoSEQ multiplex PCR assay. TCRdb mirrors the immuneACCESS table, restricted to in-frame sequences. Some clones are absent from its copies; in checked studies, under half trace to an unresolved V gene, and the reason for the others is unknown. This sample holds 25,000 to 35,000 clones; around 94% were observed only once. The ten largest clones add up to 8% of the sample. Sequencing was carried out using PBMCs. All receptors come from a donor between 10 and 35 years old with latent tuberculosis or without tuberculosis infection.

The chain joins TRBV19 to TRBJ2-1, with D maybe TRBD1 (6 bases). The CDR3 is made up of 15 amino acids. V lost 8 bases to trimming and J lost 7 bases, with 21 bases between them. The V gene's germline CDR1 is LNHDA and CDR2 SQIVND (reference sequence). The CDR3: CASSSWTATGNEQFF. The CDR3 DNA sequence: TGTGCCAGTTCCTCTTGGACAGCCACCGGGAATGAGCAGTTCTTC.

The chain employs TRBV11-2 and TRBJ2-7, with D maybe TRBD2 (6 bases). V was trimmed by 10 bases and J by 0 bases, leaving 13 bases between them. CDR1 and CDR2 from the germline V gene are SGHAT and FQNNGV. The length of the CDR3 is 13 residues. The CDR3 nucleotides read TGTGCCACTCGGGGGAGACCCTCCTACGAGCAGTACTTC. It codes for CATRGRPSYEQYF.

The chain employs TRBV6-5 and TRBJ1-4; 9 bases are shared with TRBD1. This CDR3 contains 12 residues. V lost 6 bases to trimming and J lost 8 bases; unmatched junction nucleotides: 1. CDR1 and CDR2 (germline): MNHEY, SVGAGI. The CDR3 nucleotides read TGTGCCAGCAGGACAGGGGGGGAAAAACTGTTTTTT. Protein: CASRTGGEKLFF.

For this clone: The same CDR3 also results from other DNA sequences found in this sample. The CDR3 DNA is TGTGCCAGCAGTTTGCGGAGTGGAAACACCATATATTTT. Its translation is CASSLRSGNTIYF. V usage is TRBV27 and J usage is TRBJ1-3; D is uncertain. Germline V gene data show CDR1 as MNHEY and CDR2 as SMNVEV (reference sequence). V was cut by 3 bases and J by 3 bases, with 6 bases left in between. This CDR3 comprises 13 residues.

This clone showed up just once. The chain is built from TRBV9 and TRBJ2-1; TRBD2 agrees at 8 bases. The V gene's germline CDR1 is SGDLS and CDR2 YYNGEE. The CDR3 consists of 13 residues. Germline trimming cut 6 bases from V and 7 bases from J; bases unmatched to any gene: 6. Here the CDR3 DNA reads TGTGCCAGCAACCCTAGCGGGCGGAATGAGCAGTTCTTC. It is translated as CASNPSGRNEQFF.

The chain employs TRBV5-1 and TRBJ1-1; D might be TRBD1 (5 bases). The V end lost 0 bases, the J end lost 8 bases, and 11 bases lay between the germline ends. The germline gives CDR1 SGHRS, CDR2 YFSETQ. This CDR3 region has 13 residues. The CDR3 bases are TGCGCCAGCAGCTTGGCGGGGGGAGTGGAAGCTTTCTTT. Protein product: CASSLAGGVEAFF.

This chain links TRBV19 with TRBJ1-1; TRBD1 is a possible D gene (5 bases). Germline CDR1 is LNHDA and CDR2 is SQIVND (reference sequence). CDR3 length: 14 amino acids. With 5 bases removed from V and 1 base from J, the gap between germline ends came to 11 bases. DNA of the CDR3: TGTGCCAGTAGTTTCAACCAGGGGAACACTGAAGCTTTCTTT. It translates to CASSFNQGNTEAFF.

The J gene is TRBJ1-1, the V gene TRBV27; no clear D. V was pared by 0 bases and J by 1 base, with 9 bases between. This CDR3 is 15 amino acids long. Germline assignment: CDR1 MNHEY and CDR2 SMNVEV (reference sequence). As DNA, the CDR3 is TGTGCCAGCAGTTTATCGGGCAGGCGGAACACTGAAGCTTTCTTT. It is translated as CASSLSGRRNTEAFF.

The chain joins TRBV19 to TRBJ1-1, with D hard to call. The CDR3 extends over 14 amino acids. Per the germline V gene, CDR1 is LNHDA and CDR2 is SQIVND (reference sequence). The V end was cut by 5 bases, the J end by 4 bases, with 14 bases between. The CDR3 DNA follows: TGTGCCAGTAGTTCGGACGGAGGGAGCACTGAAGCTTTCTTT. This codes for CASSSDGGSTEAFF.

This clone was seen once. The gene calls are TRBV7-8 and TRBJ2-3, with 11 bases lining up with TRBD2. The CDR3 extends over 16 amino acids. Per the germline V gene, CDR1 is SGHVS and CDR2 is FQNEAQ. The V segment lost 5 bases and the J segment 3 bases; nucleotides outside the gene matches: 7. Here the CDR3 DNA reads TGTGCCAGCAGCCTTAAGACTAGCGGGAAGACAGATACGCAGTATTTT. It is translated as CASSLKTSGKTDTQYF.

The chain uses TRBV19 and TRBJ1-1; D is unclear. Trimming shortened V by 5 bases and J by 4 bases, and 11 bases separated the two germline ends. There are 13 residues in the CDR3. CDR1 is LNHDA, CDR2 SQIVND, per germline (reference sequence). CDR3 amino acids: CASSGKSGTEAFF. In nucleotides, the CDR3 is TGTGCCAGTAGTGGTAAATCGGGCACTGAAGCTTTCTTT. The variable domain in full, completed from reference TRBV19 and TRBJ1-1, reads DGGITQSPKYLFRKEGQNVTLSCEQNLNHDAMYWYRQDPGQGLRLIYYSQIVNDFQKGDIAEGYSVSREKKESFPLTVTSAQKNPTAFYLCASSGKSGTEAFFGQGTRLTVV.

The CDR3 DNA follows: TGTGCCAGCAGCCAAGAGAGTTCGGAGCGCACAGATACGCAGTATTTT. Its translation is CASSQESSERTDTQYF. The V and J genes are TRBV4-2 and TRBJ2-3; no clear D. CDR1 is LGHNA, CDR2 YNFKEQ, per germline. V gave up 0 bases and J gave up 1 base, with 11 bases separating them. The CDR3 loop spans 16 amino acids.

J is TRBJ2-1 and V is TRBV29-1; D is uncertain. This CDR3 has 12 amino acids. Trimming left V 5 bases short and J 10 bases short, with 15 bases between. The germline V gene encodes CDR1 SQVTM and CDR2 ANQGSEA. Here the CDR3 reads CSVIPQDREQFF. CDR3 in DNA: TGCAGCGTTATCCCCCAGGATCGCGAGCAGTTCTTC.

The chain recombines TRBV5-4 with TRBJ2-1; TRBD1 matches at 7 bases. Germline V gene lookup returns CDR1 SGHNT and CDR2 YYREEE (reference sequence). The V and J ends lost 4 bases and 4 bases, in that order; junction bases with no gene match: 8. The CDR3 loop spans 15 amino acids. CDR3 sequence: CASSPAGGTYNEQFF. The CDR3 nucleotides are TGTGCCAGCAGCCCAGCAGGGGGTACTTACAATGAGCAGTTCTTC.